A single sample is the source of the 17 T cell receptor beta chains below, sequenced in a study of blood T cell repertoires in COVID-19. Using immunoSEQ multiplex PCR, the repertoire was profiled, and TCRdb retains in-frame clones only, with some absent. The sample contains about 70,000 clones, about 88% of which appear only once. Sequenced sample: peripheral blood. Receptors originate from a human donor in a cohort sampled during active COVID-19.

This clone was seen more than once but under ten times. The chain is built from TRBV7-2 and TRBJ2-1; 7 bases are a match to TRBD1. Trimming took 2 bases from V and 3 from J; bases not matched to a gene: 4. CDR3 length equals 15 residues. From germline, CDR1 is SGHTA and CDR2 FQGNSA. CDR3 sequence reads: CASSLKGGVYNEQFF. The DNA of the CDR3 is TGTGCCAGCAGCTTAAAAGGGGGCGTCTACAATGAGCAGTTCTTC.

V and J are TRBV3-1 (or the pseudogene TRBV3-2) and TRBJ2-1; no reliable D call. CDR3 length: 12 amino acids. Germline assignment: CDR1 LGHDT and CDR2 YNNKEL (reference sequence). Deletions cut 4 bases from V and 7 bases from J, with 8 bases between. The DNA for the CDR3 is TGTGCCAGCAGCCCATCGGGTAATGAGCAGTTCTTC. It specifies CASSPSGNEQFF.

The genes are TRBV6-6 and TRBJ2-1, with a tentative D call TRBD2 (5 bases). This CDR3 comprises 15 residues. The V gene lost 4 bases and the J gene lost 0 bases, with 10 bases spanning the gap. CDR1 MNHNY and CDR2 SVGAGI come from the germline V gene (reference sequence). CDR3 sequence (DNA): TGTGCCAGCAGTTCCCCGGGGAGCTCCTACAATGAGCAGTTCTTC. Translated, it gives CASSSPGSSYNEQFF.

The CDR3 reads CASSPQGLYEQYV. CDR3 nucleotides: TGCGCCAGCAGTCCCCAGGGACTCTACGAGCAGTACGTC. The rearrangement joins TRBV23-1 to TRBJ2-7; TRBD2 might be the D (6 bases). TRBV23-1 is treated as an ORF (open reading frame) with a function not yet certain. The germline V and J ends were trimmed by 4 bases and 3 bases, with 10 bases remaining between them. This CDR3 is 13 amino acids long.

This chain uses TRBV5-1 with TRBJ2-1; 7 nucleotides agree with TRBD2. The CDR3 extends over 14 amino acids. The ends lost 3 bases at V and 6 bases at J; junction bases unmatched: 6. Germline V gene lookup returns CDR1 SGHRS and CDR2 YFSETQ. CDR3 region: CASSSGGSINEQFF. CDR3 nucleotide sequence: TGCGCCAGCAGCTCTGGCGGGAGCATCAATGAGCAGTTCTTC.

The chain combines TRBV19 with TRBJ1-1, with 7 bases identical to TRBD1. CDR1 and CDR2 from the germline V gene are LNHDA and SQIVND (reference sequence). Trimming took 3 bases from V and 3 from J; bases not matched to a gene: 7. This CDR3 spans 15 amino acids. The CDR3 DNA sequence: TGTGCCAGTAGTATCCGGACAGGCTATCACACTGAAGCTTTCTTT. This codes for CASSIRTGYHTEAFF.

The chain is built from TRBV18 and TRBJ2-3, with TRBD2 matching 14 bases. This CDR3 is built from 16 residues. Trimming took 4 bases from V and 5 from J; bases not matched to a gene: 5. From germline, CDR1 is KGHSH and CDR2 LQKENI. This chain's CDR3 is CASSQGLAGGGDTQYF. The CDR3 region has the DNA TGTGCCAGCTCACAAGGACTAGCGGGAGGTGGAGATACGCAGTATTTT.

The chain combines TRBV12-3 or TRBV12-4 with TRBJ2-1; D gene ambiguous. Trimming pared 5 bases from V and 6 bases from J, leaving 5 bases between. The CDR3 sequence is 11 residues long. CDR3 sequence: CASSQLNEQFF. CDR3 nucleotides: TGTGCCAGCAGTCAACTCAATGAGCAGTTCTTC.

V and J are TRBV5-1 and TRBJ1-1, with 9 nucleotides matching TRBD1. V trimming: 4 bases; J trimming: 2 bases; junction bases outside the gene matches: 9. Germline V lookup: CDR1 SGHRS, CDR2 YFSETQ. The CDR3 is 16 amino acids. The CDR3 reads CASSGTGRHSNTEAFF. CDR3 DNA sequence: TGCGCCAGCAGCGGGACAGGGAGGCACAGTAACACTGAAGCTTTCTTT.

The V gene is TRBV28, the J gene TRBJ1-1, with D tentatively TRBD1 (5 bases). CDR1 is MDHEN, CDR2 SYDVKM, per germline. There are 14 residues in the CDR3. Trimming stripped 2 bases from V and 5 bases from J, with 12 bases between. This CDR3 reads CASSLISGRTEAFF. As DNA, the CDR3 is TGTGCCAGCAGTTTAATCTCAGGGCGGACTGAAGCTTTCTTT.

V gene TRBV11-3 combines with J gene TRBJ2-7; TRBD1 is a possible D gene (5 bases). CDR1 is SGHNT, CDR2 YENEEA, per germline. The CDR3 consists of 12 residues. Trimming pared 5 bases from V and 5 bases from J, leaving 10 bases between. The CDR3 region is CASSLDNHEQYF. The CDR3 DNA reads TGTGCCAGCAGCCTGGACAACCACGAGCAGTACTTC.

This chain uses TRBV24-1 with TRBJ2-1; D perhaps matches TRBD2 (5 bases). The CDR3 covers 16 residues. Germline V CDR1 and CDR2: KGHDR, SFDVKD. Trimming left V 4 bases short and J 0 bases short, with 12 bases between. CDR3: CATSDPGESSYNEQFF. In DNA, the CDR3 is TGTGCCACCAGTGACCCCGGGGAGAGCTCCTACAATGAGCAGTTCTTC.

This clone occurred a few times. V gene TRBV28 combines with J gene TRBJ2-7, with a tentative D call TRBD2 (5 bases). Trimming removed 5 bases from V and 5 bases from J, with 16 bases in between. This CDR3 has 14 amino acids. Germline lookup yields CDR1 MDHEN and CDR2 SYDVKM. CDR3 loop: CASSPPGVWNEQYF. In DNA form, the CDR3 reads TGTGCCAGCAGTCCCCCCGGGGTGTGGAACGAGCAGTACTTC.

The J gene is TRBJ1-5, the V gene TRBV28; possibly TRBD1 for D (6 bases). The V gene lost 4 bases and the J gene lost 4 bases, with 8 bases spanning the gap. The CDR3 covers 13 residues. Germline CDR1 and CDR2: MDHEN and SYDVKM. CDR3 in DNA: TGTGCCAGCAGTTACCAGGGGAATCAGCCCCAGCATTTT. Amino acid sequence: CASSYQGNQPQHF. Supplemented by reference TRBV28 and TRBJ1-5, the full variable domain reads DVKVTQSSRYLVKRTGEKVFLECVQDMDHENMFWYRQDPGLGLRLIYFSYDVKMKEKGDIPEGYSVSREKKERFSLILESASTNQTSMYLCASSYQGNQPQHFGDGTRLSIL.

The CDR3 region is CASSESPGDTEAFF. The CDR3 DNA reads as TGTGCCAGCAGTGAATCTCCGGGGGACACTGAAGCTTTCTTT. J is TRBJ1-1 and V is TRBV25-1; D is perhaps TRBD1 (5 bases). Germline V gene sequence: CDR1 MGHDK, CDR2 SYGVNS. Trimming removed 1 base at V and 3 bases at J, with 9 bases between. The CDR3 covers 14 residues.

The J gene is TRBJ2-1, the V gene TRBV11-2, with 7 bases identical to TRBD2. J lost 9 bases, V lost 3 bases, and 5 bases had no gene match. Germline CDR1 SGHAT, CDR2 FQNNGV. This CDR3 has 13 residues. The CDR3 bases are TGTGCCAGCAGCTTTCTAGCGGAGGGTGAGCAGTTCTTC. The encoded protein is CASSFLAEGEQFF.

The chain links TRBV4-1 to TRBJ2-2; 11 nucleotides line up with TRBD1. From germline, CDR1 is MGHRA and CDR2 YSYEKL. The CDR3 extends over 14 amino acids. Losses at the gene ends were 4 bases for V and 6 bases for J; bases not matched to a gene: 1. The chain's CDR3 is CASSLGQGAGELFF. CDR3 coding DNA: TGCGCCAGCAGCCTGGGACAGGGGGCCGGGGAGCTGTTTTTT.